This entry features one T cell receptor beta chain sequence. Its antigen is still unknown. Assay: immunoSEQ multiplex PCR; the TCRdb copy retains only in-frame clones and omits some. This sample has 110,000 or so clones; about 83% occur once, and the top ten carry around 5%. These data originate in a study of cytomegalovirus exposure and HLA in healthy donors. Study results and caveats: CMV antigen specificity was confirmed in vitro for three CMV-associated chains. The dataset shows that most TCR sequences were rare, while some public TCRs occurred in many donors. 164 TCR beta chains were listed as cytomegalovirus-associated.

J gave up 4 bases and V 6 bases, and 5 bases lay outside the gene matches. The CDR3 is 14 residues long. The germline CDR1 and CDR2 sequences are MNHEY and SVGAGI. The source is a man aged 18 to 29 in good health and CMV-seronegative. The chain joins TRBV6-5 to TRBJ2-2; 7 nucleotides line up with TRBD1. Sequencing used PBMCs. The CDR3 spells CASRPGQPTGELFF. For the CDR3, the DNA is TGTGCCAGCAGACCGGGACAGCCCACCGGGGAGCTGTTTTTT.